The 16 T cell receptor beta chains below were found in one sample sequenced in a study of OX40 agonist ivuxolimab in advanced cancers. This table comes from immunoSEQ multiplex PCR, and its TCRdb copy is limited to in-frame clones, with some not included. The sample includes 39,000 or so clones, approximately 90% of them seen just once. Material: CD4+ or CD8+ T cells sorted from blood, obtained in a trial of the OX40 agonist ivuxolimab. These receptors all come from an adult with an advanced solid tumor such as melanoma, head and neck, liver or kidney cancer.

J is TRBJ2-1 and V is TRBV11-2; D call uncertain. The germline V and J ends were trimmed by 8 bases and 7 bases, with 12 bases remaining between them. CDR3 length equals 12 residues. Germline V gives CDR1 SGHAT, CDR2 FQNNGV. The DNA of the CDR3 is TGTGCCAGCTCCCGGGCCTTAAATGAGCAGTTCTTC. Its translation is CASSRALNEQFF.

CDR3 residues: CAARLAGGSQETQYF. CDR3 in DNA: TGTGCCGCGAGACTAGCGGGGGGTTCACAAGAGACCCAGTACTTC. The gene calls are TRBV2 and TRBJ2-5, with 13 bases fitting TRBD2. The CDR3 loop spans 15 amino acids. Looked up from germline, CDR1 is SNHLY and CDR2 is FYNNEI. V was pared by 11 bases and J by 2 bases, with 8 bases of the junction left unmatched.

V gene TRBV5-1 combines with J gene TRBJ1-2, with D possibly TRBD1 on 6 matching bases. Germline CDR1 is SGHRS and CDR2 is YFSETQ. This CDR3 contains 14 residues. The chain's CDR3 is CPSQQSGEPYGYTF. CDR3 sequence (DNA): TGCCCCTCCCAGCAGTCAGGGGAGCCCTATGGCTACACCTTC.

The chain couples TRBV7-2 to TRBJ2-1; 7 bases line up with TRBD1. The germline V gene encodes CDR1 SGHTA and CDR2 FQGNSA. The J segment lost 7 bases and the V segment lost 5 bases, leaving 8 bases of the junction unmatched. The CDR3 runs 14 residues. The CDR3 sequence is CASSTRQGKNEQFF. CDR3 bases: TGTGCCAGCAGCACGAGACAGGGAAAAAATGAGCAGTTCTTC.

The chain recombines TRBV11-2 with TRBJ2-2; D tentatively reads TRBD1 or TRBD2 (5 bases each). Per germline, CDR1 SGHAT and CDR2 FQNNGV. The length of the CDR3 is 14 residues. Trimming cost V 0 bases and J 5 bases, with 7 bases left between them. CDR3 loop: CASSLEEGTGELFF. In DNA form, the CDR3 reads TGTGCCAGCAGCTTAGAAGAGGGGACCGGGGAGCTGTTTTTT.

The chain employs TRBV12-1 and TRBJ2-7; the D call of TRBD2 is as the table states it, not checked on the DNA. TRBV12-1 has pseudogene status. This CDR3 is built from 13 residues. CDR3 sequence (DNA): TGTGCCAGCAGCTCCCCGGGGAGTCCGCCGGCGTACTTC. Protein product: CASSSPGSPPAYF.

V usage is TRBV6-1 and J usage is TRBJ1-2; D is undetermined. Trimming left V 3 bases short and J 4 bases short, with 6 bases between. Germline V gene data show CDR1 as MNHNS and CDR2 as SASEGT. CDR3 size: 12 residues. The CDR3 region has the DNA TGTGCCAGCAGTGAGGGCTCCTATGGCTACACCTTC. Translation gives CASSEGSYGYTF.

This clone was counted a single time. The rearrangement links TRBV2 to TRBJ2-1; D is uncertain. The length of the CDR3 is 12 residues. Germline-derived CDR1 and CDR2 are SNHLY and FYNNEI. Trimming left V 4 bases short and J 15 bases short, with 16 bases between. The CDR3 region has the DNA TGTGCCAGCAGTGTCTATAGGAACGTCCGGTTCTTC. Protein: CASSVYRNVRFF.

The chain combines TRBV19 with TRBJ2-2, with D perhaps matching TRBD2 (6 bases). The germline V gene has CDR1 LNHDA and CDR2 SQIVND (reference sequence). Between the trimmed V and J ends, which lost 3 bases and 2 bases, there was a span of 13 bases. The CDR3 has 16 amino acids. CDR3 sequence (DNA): TGTGCCAGTAGTATTCCGGAGGGCGCAAACACCGGGGAGCTGTTTTTT. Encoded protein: CASSIPEGANTGELFF.

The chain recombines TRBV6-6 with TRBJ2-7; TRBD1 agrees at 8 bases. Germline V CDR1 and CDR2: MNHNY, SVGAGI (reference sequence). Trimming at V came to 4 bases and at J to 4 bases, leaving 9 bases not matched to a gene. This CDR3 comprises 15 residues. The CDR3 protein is CASSSTDRVKYEQYF. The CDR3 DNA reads TGTGCCAGCAGTTCCACGGACAGGGTCAAATACGAGCAGTACTTC.

The CDR3 DNA sequence: TGTGCCAGCAGCTTGTATGGCAGAACGAACACTGAAGCTTTCTTT. Encoded protein: CASSLYGRTNTEAFF. The rearrangement uses TRBV5-6 and TRBJ1-1, with D hard to call. CDR3 length: 15 amino acids. Germline CDR1 and CDR2: SGHDT and YYEEEE. V lost 1 base to trimming and J lost 1 base, with 11 bases between them. Based on the CDR3 plus reference TRBV5-6 and TRBJ1-1, the full variable domain is DAGVTQSPTHLIKTRGQQVTLRCSPKSGHDTVSWYQQALGQGPQFIFQYYEEEERQRGNFPDRFSGHQFPNYSSELNVNALLLGDSALYLCASSLYGRTNTEAFFGQGTRLTVV.

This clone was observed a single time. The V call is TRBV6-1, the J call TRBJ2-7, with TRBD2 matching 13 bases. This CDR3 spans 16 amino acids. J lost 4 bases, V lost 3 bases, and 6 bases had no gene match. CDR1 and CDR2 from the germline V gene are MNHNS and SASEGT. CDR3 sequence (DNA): TGTGCCAGCAGTGACCTGGGACTAGCGGGGAAATACGAGCAGTACTTC. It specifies CASSDLGLAGKYEQYF.

Here the CDR3 DNA reads TGCGCCAGCAGCCCAAGACAGATTAATGAAAAACTGTTTTTT. Protein product: CASSPRQINEKLFF. This chain joins TRBV4-1 and TRBJ1-4; a weak D match, TRBD1 (5 bases). The germline V and J ends were trimmed by 4 bases and 4 bases, with 10 bases remaining between them. Germline V gives CDR1 MGHRA, CDR2 YSYEKL. This CDR3 spans 14 amino acids.

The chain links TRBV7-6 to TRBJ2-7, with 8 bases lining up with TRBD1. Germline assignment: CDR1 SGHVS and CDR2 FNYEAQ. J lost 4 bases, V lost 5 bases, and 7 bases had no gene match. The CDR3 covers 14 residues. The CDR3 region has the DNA TGTGCCAGCAGCATCGGACAGGGCGGGTACGAGCAGTACTTC. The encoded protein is CASSIGQGGYEQYF.

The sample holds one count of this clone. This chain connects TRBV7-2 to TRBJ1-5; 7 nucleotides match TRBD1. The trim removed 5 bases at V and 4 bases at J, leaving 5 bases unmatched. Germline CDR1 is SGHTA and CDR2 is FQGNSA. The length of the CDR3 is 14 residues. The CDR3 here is CASSAGQANQPQHF. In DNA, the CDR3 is TGTGCCAGCAGCGCCGGACAGGCGAATCAGCCCCAGCATTTT.

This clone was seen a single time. In nucleotides, the CDR3 is TGTGCCAGCAGCTTGCTGTCCTCCTACAATGAGCAGTTCTTC. Amino acids: CASSLLSSYNEQFF. The V and J genes are TRBV7-2 and TRBJ2-1, with D hard to call. The CDR3 extends over 14 amino acids. Germline lookup yields CDR1 SGHTA and CDR2 FQGNSA. Trimming pared 3 bases from V and 0 bases from J, leaving 6 bases between.